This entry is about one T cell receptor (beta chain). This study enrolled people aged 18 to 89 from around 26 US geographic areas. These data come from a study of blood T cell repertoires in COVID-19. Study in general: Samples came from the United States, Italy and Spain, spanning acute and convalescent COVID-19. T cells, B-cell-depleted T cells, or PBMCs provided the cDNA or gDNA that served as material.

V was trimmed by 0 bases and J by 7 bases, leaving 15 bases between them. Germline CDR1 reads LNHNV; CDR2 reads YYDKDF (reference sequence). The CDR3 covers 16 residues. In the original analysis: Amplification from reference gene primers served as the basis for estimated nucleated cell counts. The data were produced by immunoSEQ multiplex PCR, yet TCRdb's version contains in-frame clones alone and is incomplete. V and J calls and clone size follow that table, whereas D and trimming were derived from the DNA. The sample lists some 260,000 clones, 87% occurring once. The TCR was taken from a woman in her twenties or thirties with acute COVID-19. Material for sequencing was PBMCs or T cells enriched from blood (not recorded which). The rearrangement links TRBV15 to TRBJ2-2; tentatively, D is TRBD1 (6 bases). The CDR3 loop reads CATSRDLTVRGGELFF. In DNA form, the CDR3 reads TGTGCCACCAGCAGAGATCTAACGGTCAGGGGCGGGGAGCTGTTTTTT.